A selection of T cell receptor beta chains follows, all from one sample in a study of T cell responses to AZD1222 COVID-19 vaccine. Method: immunoSEQ multiplex PCR; TCRdb's copy keeps in-frame clones and lacks some. Among 150,000 to 190,000 clones listed, less than 90% were seen once. The input for sequencing was peripheral blood, taken after recovery from COVID-19. The receptor source for this set is an adult who had recovered from COVID-19. Each CDR3 is given with its conserved first and last residue. A D gene is named only where the DNA matches it firmly. Size tells how often a clone was seen (once, few, many) or the class of an expanded clone, and some rows leave it out.

d_call	j_call	clone_size	v_call	cdr3_nt	cdr3_aa
.	TRBJ2-3	many	TRBV21-1	TGTGCCAGCAGCAAAGTAATCCGGGACAGCGATCGAGCTGGAGGCACAGATACGCAGTATTTT	CASSKVIRDSDRAGGTDTQYF
TRBD2	TRBJ2-3	few	TRBV25-1	TGTGCCAGTTCCCCGGTCGGGACTAGCTCCGTGTTAGGTACGCAGTATTTT	CASSPVGTSSVLGTQYF
.	TRBJ1-1	.	TRBV5-6	TGTGCCAGCAGCCCCTATCCGAGGGGCCGGAACACTGAAGCTTTCTTT	CASSPYPRGRNTEAFF
TRBD1	TRBJ1-4	.	TRBV18	TGTGCCAGCTCATCCCAGACAGGGGGTAATGAAAAACTGTTTTTT	CASSSQTGGNEKLFF
.	TRBJ1-1	.	TRBV19	TGTGCCAGTAGTAGGATTGGAGACACTGAAGCTTTCTTT	CASSRIGDTEAFF
.	TRBJ2-3	.	TRBV9	TGTGCCAGCAGCGTAGTTAACACAGATACGCAGTATTTT	CASSVVNTDTQYF
.	TRBJ1-6	.	TRBV4-3	TGCGCCAGCAGCCAAGTACCGACAGGAGTAAATTCACCCCTCCACTTT	CASSQVPTGVNSPLHF
.	TRBJ1-1	.	TRBV4-2	TGTGCCAGCAGCCAAGATACAGGGTTCACTGAAGCTTTCTTT	CASSQDTGFTEAFF
.	TRBJ1-1	.	TRBV4-3	TGCGCCAGCAGCCAATCCGCCCGGGATAACACTGAAGCTTTCTTT	CASSQSARDNTEAFF
.	TRBJ2-7	.	TRBV11-2	TGTGCCAGCAGCTTCGGCCCGATGACAGTGGGCTCCTACGAGCAGTACTTC	CASSFGPMTVGSYEQYF
.	TRBJ2-7	once	TRBV29-1	TGCAGCGTTGCTACTCAGGAGCAGTACTTC	CSVATQEQYF
.	TRBJ1-1	.	TRBV19	TGTGCCAGTAGTAGTACAGGGATGAACACTGAAGCTTTCTTT	CASSSTGMNTEAFF
.	TRBJ1-2	.	TRBV25-1	TGTGCCAGCAGTCTACAGGGTTATGGCTACACCTTC	CASSLQGYGYTF
.	TRBJ2-3	once	TRBV12-3/TRBV12-4	TGTGCCAGCAGTTTAGAGCGCACAGATACGCAGTATTTT	CASSLERTDTQYF
.	TRBJ1-5	few	TRBV5-1	TGCGCCAGCAGCCCGTCGGACCCCCTAGAGCCCCAGCATTTT	CASSPSDPLEPQHF
.	TRBJ2-7	.	TRBV28	TGTGCCAGCAGTCCTTGGGCAGCAGGGGACGGGCACGAGCAGTACTTC	CASSPWAAGDGHEQYF
.	TRBJ1-2	.	TRBV3-1/TRBV3-2	TGTGCCAGCAGCCAAGTCGTTAACTATGGCTACACCTTC	CASSQVVNYGYTF
.	TRBJ1-3	.	TRBV6-5	TGTGCCAGCAGTTATAGCAGGACCTCTGGAAACACCATATATTTT	CASSYSRTSGNTIYF
.	TRBJ1-2	once	TRBV14	TGTGCCAGCAGCCAATTTTTCGGGGGGCGTGGTGGCTACACCTTC	CASSQFFGGRGGYTF
TRBD1	TRBJ2-4	.	TRBV11-2	TGTGCCAGCAGCCCGGGACAGGGGACCGCCAAAAACATTCAGTACTTC	CASSPGQGTAKNIQYF
.	TRBJ1-4	.	TRBV6-6	TGTGCCAGCAGTTACGGCGGCGGTGAAAAACTGTTTTTT	CASSYGGGEKLFF
TRBD2	TRBJ2-7	.	TRBV18	TGTGCCAGCTCACCAGGGGAGGGCGAAATCTACGAGCAGTACTTC	CASSPGEGEIYEQYF
.	TRBJ1-1	.	TRBV5-6	TGTGCCAGCACCTCCGGGGTCACTGAAGCTTTCTTT	CASTSGVTEAFF
.	TRBJ1-1	once	TRBV12-3/TRBV12-4	TGTGCCAGCAGTTTAGAAGGGAACACTGAAGCTTTCTTT	CASSLEGNTEAFF
.	TRBJ1-5	.	TRBV7-8	TGTGCCAGCAGCCGGGAAGCACAGCCCCAGCATTTT	CASSREAQPQHF
TRBD2	TRBJ2-3	.	TRBV5-1	TGCGCCAGCAGCCGAGCGGCACTAGCGGACACAGATACGCAGTATTTT	CASSRAALADTDTQYF
.	TRBJ1-2	.	TRBV16	TGTGCCAGCAGCCAAGGAGTGTTCAACTATGGCTACACCTTC	CASSQGVFNYGYTF
.	TRBJ2-7	.	TRBV21-1	TGTGCCAGCAGCAAAGGACTAGCGGGAGGCGAGCAGTACTTC	CASSKGLAGGEQYF
.	TRBJ1-5	.	TRBV11-2	TGTGCCAGCAGCTTAGATTTGGGCAATCAGCCCCAGCATTTT	CASSLDLGNQPQHF
TRBD1	TRBJ1-2	.	TRBV11-2	TGTGCCAGCAGCTTAGCGGGGCGACAGGGATTGGGTGGCTACACCTTC	CASSLAGRQGLGGYTF
.	TRBJ2-1	.	TRBV21-1	TGTGCCAGCAGCAAAGTCCCAGGGGCCCTCGATGAGCAGTTCTTC	CASSKVPGALDEQFF
.	TRBJ1-4	.	TRBV28	TGTGCCAGCAGTACCTCCGGGACGGATAATGAAAAACTGTTTTTT	CASSTSGTDNEKLFF
.	TRBJ1-2	.	TRBV28	TGTGCCAGCAGTTTAGGGGGGGGTTATGGCTACACCTTC	CASSLGGGYGYTF
TRBD1	TRBJ1-3	.	TRBV19	TGTGCCAGTAGAAATTGGACAGGGGGAGGAAACACCATATATTTT	CASRNWTGGGNTIYF
TRBD1	TRBJ2-7	.	TRBV3-1/TRBV3-2	TGTGCCAGCAGCATCCGCTGGACAGGGCCCCCCTACGAGCAGTACTTC	CASSIRWTGPPYEQYF
TRBD1	TRBJ1-2	.	TRBV2	TGTGCCAGCAGTCCAAGGGGACAGGGGTTTATCTATGGCTACACCTTC	CASSPRGQGFIYGYTF
.	TRBJ2-7	.	TRBV6-5	TGTGCCAGCGTACAAGCAAACGAGCAGTACTTC	CASVQANEQYF
.	TRBJ2-2	.	TRBV29-1	TGCAGCGTCCGACAGAAGGCGGGACAAGGCACCGGGGAGCTGTTTTTT	CSVRQKAGQGTGELFF
.	TRBJ2-3	.	TRBV11-1	TGTGCCAGCAGCTTAGACAGCACAGATACGCAGTATTTT	CASSLDSTDTQYF
TRBD2	TRBJ2-5	.	TRBV5-6	TGTGCCAGCAGCGGACGAAGCGGGAGGGGGAAAGAGACCCAGTACTTC	CASSGRSGRGKETQYF
.	TRBJ1-2	.	TRBV28	TGTGCCAGTAACCCCGGACCAGCCTATAACTATGGCTACACCTTC	CASNPGPAYNYGYTF
TRBD1	TRBJ1-5	.	TRBV19	TGTGCCAGTAGTCCGACAGGGAGCAATCAGCCCCAGCATTTT	CASSPTGSNQPQHF
TRBD1	TRBJ2-2	.	TRBV19	TGTGCCAGTAGTCAAACAGGGGCGGGCACCGGGGAGCTGTTTTTT	CASSQTGAGTGELFF
.	TRBJ2-1	.	TRBV5-1	TGCGCCAGCAGCGAGGGCCCTGAGCAGTTCTTC	CASSEGPEQFF